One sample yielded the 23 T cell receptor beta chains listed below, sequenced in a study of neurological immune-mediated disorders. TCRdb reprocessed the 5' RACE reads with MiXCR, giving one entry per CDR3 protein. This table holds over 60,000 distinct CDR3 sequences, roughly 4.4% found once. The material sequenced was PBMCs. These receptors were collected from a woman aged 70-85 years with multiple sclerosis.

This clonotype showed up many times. As DNA, the CDR3 is TGCAGCGTTCAGAGAGGAACTGAAGCTTTCTTT. Its translation is CSVQRGTEAFF. The gene calls are TRBV29-1 and TRBJ1-1; D not certain. There are 11 residues in the CDR3. Germline values: CDR1 SQVTM, CDR2 ANQGSEA. Trimming took off 5 bases at V and 5 bases at J, with 9 bases between the two ends.

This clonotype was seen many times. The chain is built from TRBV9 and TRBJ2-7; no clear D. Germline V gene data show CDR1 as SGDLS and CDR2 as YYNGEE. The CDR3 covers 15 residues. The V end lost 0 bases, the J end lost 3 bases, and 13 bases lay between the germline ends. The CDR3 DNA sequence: TGTGCCAGCAGCGTAGCTGGGATCCTAATCTACGAGCAGTACTTC. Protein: CASSVAGILIYEQYF.

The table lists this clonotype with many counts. CDR3 sequence reads: CASSVALSGELFF. As DNA, the CDR3 is TGTGCCAGCAGCGTAGCCCTGTCAGGGGAGCTGTTTTTT. The rearrangement uses TRBV9 and TRBJ2-2, with D hard to call. Between the trimmed V and J ends, which lost 0 bases and 8 bases, there was a span of 8 bases. The CDR3 runs 13 residues. Germline V gene sequence: CDR1 SGDLS, CDR2 YYNGEE. The full variable domain, with the rest looked up from reference TRBV9 and TRBJ2-2, is DSGVTQTPKHLITATGQRVTLRCSPRSGDLSVYWYQQSLDQGLQFLIQYYNGEERAKGNILERFSAQQFPDLHSELNLSSLELGDSALYFCASSVALSGELFFGEGSRLTVL.

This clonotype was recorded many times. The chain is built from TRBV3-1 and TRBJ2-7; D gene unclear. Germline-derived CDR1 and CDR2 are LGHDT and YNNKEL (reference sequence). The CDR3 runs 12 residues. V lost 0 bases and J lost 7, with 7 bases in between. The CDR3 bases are TGTGCCAGCAGCCAAGAGCCCTGGGAGCAGTACTTC. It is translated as CASSQEPWEQYF.

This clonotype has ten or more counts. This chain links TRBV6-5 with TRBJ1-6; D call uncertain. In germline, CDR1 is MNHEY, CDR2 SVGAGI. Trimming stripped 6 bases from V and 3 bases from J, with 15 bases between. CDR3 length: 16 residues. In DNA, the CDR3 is TGTGCCAGCAGCAGATTCGGGCAGGACTATAATTCACCCCTCCACTTT. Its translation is CASSRFGQDYNSPLHF.

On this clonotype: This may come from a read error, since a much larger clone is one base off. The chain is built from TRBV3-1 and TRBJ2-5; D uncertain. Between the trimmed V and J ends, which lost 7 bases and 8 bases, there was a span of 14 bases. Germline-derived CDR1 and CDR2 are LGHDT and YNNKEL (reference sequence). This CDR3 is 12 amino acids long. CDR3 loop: CASNEAVGTQYF. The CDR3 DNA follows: TGTGCCAGCAATGAGGCGGTGGGTACCCAGTACTTC.

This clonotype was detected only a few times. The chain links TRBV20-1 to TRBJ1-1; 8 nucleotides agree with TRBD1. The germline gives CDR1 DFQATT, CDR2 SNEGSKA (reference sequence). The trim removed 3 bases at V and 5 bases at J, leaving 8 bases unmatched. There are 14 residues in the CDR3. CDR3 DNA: TGCAGTGCTAGGGATAGGACAGGGAAGACTGAAGCTTTCTTT. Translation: CSARDRTGKTEAFF.

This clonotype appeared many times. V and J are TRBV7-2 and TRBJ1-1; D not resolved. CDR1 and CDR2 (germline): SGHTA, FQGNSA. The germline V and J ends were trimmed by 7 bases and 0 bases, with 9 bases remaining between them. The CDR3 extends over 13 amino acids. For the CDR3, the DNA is TGTGCCAGCACCAGTAGCATGAACACTGAAGCTTTCTTT. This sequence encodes CASTSSMNTEAFF.

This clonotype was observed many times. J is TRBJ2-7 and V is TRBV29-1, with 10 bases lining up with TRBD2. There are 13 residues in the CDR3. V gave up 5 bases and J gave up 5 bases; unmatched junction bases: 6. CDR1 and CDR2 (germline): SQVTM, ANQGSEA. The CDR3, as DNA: TGCAGCGTTAGGACTAGCGGTAGGGACGAGCAGTACTTC. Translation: CSVRTSGRDEQYF.

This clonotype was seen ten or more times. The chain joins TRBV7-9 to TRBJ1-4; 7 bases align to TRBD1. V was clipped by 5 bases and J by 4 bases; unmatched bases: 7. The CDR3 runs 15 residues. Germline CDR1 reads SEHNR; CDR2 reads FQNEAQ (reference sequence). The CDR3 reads CASSPDRPLNEKLFF. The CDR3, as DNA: TGTGCCAGCAGCCCGGACAGGCCGCTTAATGAAAAACTGTTTTTT. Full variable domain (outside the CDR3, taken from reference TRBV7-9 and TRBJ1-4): DTGVSQNPRHKITKRGQNVTFRCDPISEHNRLYWYRQTLGQGPEFLTYFQNEAQLEKSRLLSDRFSAERPKGSFSTLEIQRTEQGDSAMYLCASSPDRPLNEKLFFGSGTQLSVL.

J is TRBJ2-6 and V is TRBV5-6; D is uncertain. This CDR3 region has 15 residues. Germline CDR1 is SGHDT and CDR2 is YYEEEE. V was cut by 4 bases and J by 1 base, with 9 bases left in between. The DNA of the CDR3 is TGTGCCAGCAGCGATGAGACTTCTGGGGCCAACGTCCTGACTTTC. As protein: CASSDETSGANVLTF.

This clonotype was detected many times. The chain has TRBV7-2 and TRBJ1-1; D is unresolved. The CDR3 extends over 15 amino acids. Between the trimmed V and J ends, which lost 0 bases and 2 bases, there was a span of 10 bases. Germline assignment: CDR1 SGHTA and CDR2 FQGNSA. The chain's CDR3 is CASSLADPINTEAFF. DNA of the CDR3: TGTGCCAGCAGCTTAGCGGACCCCATAAACACTGAAGCTTTCTTT.

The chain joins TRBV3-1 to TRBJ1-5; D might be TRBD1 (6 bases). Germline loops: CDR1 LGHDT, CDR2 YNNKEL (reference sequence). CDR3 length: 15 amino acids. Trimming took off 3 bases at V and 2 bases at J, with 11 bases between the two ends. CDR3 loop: CASSQSGAGNQPQHF. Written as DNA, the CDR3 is TGTGCCAGCAGCCAGTCGGGGGCAGGCAATCAGCCCCAGCATTTT.

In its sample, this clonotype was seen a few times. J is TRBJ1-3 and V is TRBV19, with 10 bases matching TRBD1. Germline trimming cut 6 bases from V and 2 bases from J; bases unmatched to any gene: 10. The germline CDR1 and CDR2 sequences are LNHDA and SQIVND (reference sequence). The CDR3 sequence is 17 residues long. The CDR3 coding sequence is TGTGCCAGTAGGAAACTCGACAGGGGGCCGACTGGAAACACCATATATTTT. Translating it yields CASRKLDRGPTGNTIYF.

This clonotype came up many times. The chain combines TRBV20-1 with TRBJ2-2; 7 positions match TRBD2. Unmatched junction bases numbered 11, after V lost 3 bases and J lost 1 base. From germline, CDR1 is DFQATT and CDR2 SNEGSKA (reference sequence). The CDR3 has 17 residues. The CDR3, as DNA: TGCAGTGCTAGGCTTCCTAGCGGCCCCTTGAACACCGGGGAGCTGTTTTTT. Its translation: CSARLPSGPLNTGELFF.

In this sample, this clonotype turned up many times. Here the CDR3 DNA reads TGTGCCAGCAGCCATAACACAAACTATGGCTACACCTTC. This sequence encodes CASSHNTNYGYTF. This chain links TRBV3-1 with TRBJ1-2; D gene unclear. The V gene's germline CDR1 is LGHDT and CDR2 YNNKEL (reference sequence). CDR3 size: 13 residues. Trimming removed 3 bases at V and 2 bases at J, with 7 bases between.

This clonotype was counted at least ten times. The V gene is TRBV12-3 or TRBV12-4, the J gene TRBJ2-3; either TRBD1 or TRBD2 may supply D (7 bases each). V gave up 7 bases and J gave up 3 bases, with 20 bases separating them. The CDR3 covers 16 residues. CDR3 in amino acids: CASTQGRGRGTDTQYF. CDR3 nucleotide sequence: TGTGCCAGCACTCAAGGGAGGGGGCGCGGGACAGATACGCAGTATTTT.

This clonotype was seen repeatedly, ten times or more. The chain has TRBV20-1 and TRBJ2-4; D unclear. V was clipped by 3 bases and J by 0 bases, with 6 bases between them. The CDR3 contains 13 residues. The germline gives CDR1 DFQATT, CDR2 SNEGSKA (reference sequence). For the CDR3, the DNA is TGCAGTGCTAGGCCCCTAGCCAAAAACATTCAGTACTTC. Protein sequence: CSARPLAKNIQYF.

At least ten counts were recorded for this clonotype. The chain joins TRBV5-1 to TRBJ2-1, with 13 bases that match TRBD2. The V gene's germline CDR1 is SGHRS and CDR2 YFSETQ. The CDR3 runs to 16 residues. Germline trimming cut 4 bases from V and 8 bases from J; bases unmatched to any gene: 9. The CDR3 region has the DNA TGCGCCAGCAGCCTCCGGACTAGCGGGAGTGACGATGAGCAGTTCTTC. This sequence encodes CASSLRTSGSDDEQFF.

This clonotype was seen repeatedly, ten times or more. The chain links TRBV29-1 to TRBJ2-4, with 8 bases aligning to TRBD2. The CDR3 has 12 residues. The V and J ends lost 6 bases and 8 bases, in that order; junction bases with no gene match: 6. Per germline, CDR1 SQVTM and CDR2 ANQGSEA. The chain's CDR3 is CSVVSGNHIQYF. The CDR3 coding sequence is TGCAGCGTAGTTAGCGGGAACCACATTCAGTACTTC.

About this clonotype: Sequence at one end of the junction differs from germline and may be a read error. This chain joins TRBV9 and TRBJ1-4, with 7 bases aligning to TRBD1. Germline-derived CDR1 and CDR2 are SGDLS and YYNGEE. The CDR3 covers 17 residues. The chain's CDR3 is CASSVQGGIATNETLFF. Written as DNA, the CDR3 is TGTGCCAGCAGCGTTCAGGGGGGAATTGCAACTAATGAAACACTGTTTTTT.

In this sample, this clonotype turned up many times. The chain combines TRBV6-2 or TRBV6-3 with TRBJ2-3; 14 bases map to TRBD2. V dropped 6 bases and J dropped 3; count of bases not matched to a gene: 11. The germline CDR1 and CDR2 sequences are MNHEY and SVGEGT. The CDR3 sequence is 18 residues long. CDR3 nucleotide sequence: TGTGCCAGCAGCACTAGGGCCGGGACTAGCGGGAGAACAGATACGCAGTATTTT. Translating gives CASSTRAGTSGRTDTQYF.

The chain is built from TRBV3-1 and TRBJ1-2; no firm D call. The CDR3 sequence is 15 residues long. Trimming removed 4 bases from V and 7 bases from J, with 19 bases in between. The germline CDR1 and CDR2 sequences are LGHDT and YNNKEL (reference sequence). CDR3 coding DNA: TGTGCCAGCAGCCCACCCTCGGGATTGGTTGGTGGCTACACCTTC. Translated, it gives CASSPPSGLVGGYTF.